The next 10 T cell receptor beta chains were all read from a single sample in a study of control samples from healthy donors and cancer patients (dated by TCRdb to about 2020). The library was obtained by the immunoSEQ multiplex PCR assay. This immuneACCESS table, as held by TCRdb, lists in-frame sequences with V and J called but not all clones. Of the missing ones, under half trace to an unresolved V gene in checked studies; the others have no known cause. In all, the sample holds some 150,000 clones, and more than 90% of those were seen once. The ten biggest clones cover 3.2% of the sample. The sample taken for sequencing was blood. These receptors originate from a man younger than 45 in good health.

The CDR3 bases are TGTGCCAGCAGCCCGGGGACTAGCGGGGGCTACAATGAGCAGTTCTTC. It codes for CASSPGTSGGYNEQFF. V is TRBV5-6 and J is TRBJ2-1; 14 positions match TRBD2. Trimming took 4 bases from V and 3 from J; bases not matched to a gene: 3. The V gene's germline CDR1 is SGHDT and CDR2 YYEEEE. The CDR3 spans 16 residues.

The chain couples TRBV3-1 (or the pseudogene TRBV3-2) to TRBJ2-7; D is unresolved. Trimming removed 2 bases from V and 2 bases from J, with 10 bases in between. This CDR3 contains 14 residues. Germline CDR1 LGHDT, CDR2 YNNKEL (reference sequence). The CDR3: CASSQSLVPYEQYF. The CDR3 nucleotides read TGTGCCAGCAGCCAAAGCCTAGTTCCCTACGAGCAGTACTTC.

The V gene is TRBV7-3, the J gene TRBJ1-2; 7 nucleotides match TRBD1. Germline V lookup: CDR1 SGHTA, CDR2 FQGTGA. V was pared by 5 bases and J by 3 bases, with 9 bases of the junction left unmatched. CDR3 length: 15 residues. As DNA, the CDR3 is TGTGCCAGCAGCGCAGAAAATACAGGGGACTATGGCTACACCTTC. Protein sequence: CASSAENTGDYGYTF.

The chain links TRBV6-4 to TRBJ2-2; 7 bases are a match to TRBD1. J lost 8 bases, V lost 11 bases, and 29 bases had no gene match. Germline V gene sequence: CDR1 MRHNA, CDR2 SNTAGT. The length of the CDR3 is 19 residues. The CDR3 DNA sequence: TGTGCCCGGCTGTCCGCTAACGTCCAACGACAGGGTAGAGGGGGGGAGCTGTTTTTT. This encodes CARLSANVQRQGRGGELFF.

The chain recombines TRBV12-5 with TRBJ2-1; D might be TRBD2 (7 bases). Between the trimmed V and J ends, which lost 3 bases and 8 bases, there was a span of 14 bases. Germline V gives CDR1 LGHNT, CDR2 FRNRAP. This CDR3 is built from 14 residues. This CDR3 is CASGFGGRFDEQFF. The CDR3 coding sequence is TGTGCTAGTGGTTTCGGGGGGCGGTTCGATGAGCAGTTCTTC.

The chain has TRBV9 and TRBJ2-3; 7 positions match TRBD1. CDR1 is SGDLS and CDR2 is YYNGEE in the germline V gene. V lost 0 bases to trimming and J lost 5 bases; unmatched junction nucleotides: 9. The CDR3 contains 16 residues. This CDR3 is CASSVVPGGRLDTQYF. CDR3 DNA sequence: TGTGCCAGCAGCGTAGTTCCAGGGGGTAGGCTAGATACGCAGTATTTT.

The DNA for the CDR3 is TGTGCCAGCAGCTCCGGGAACACAGATACGCAGTATTTT. Translated, it gives CASSSGNTDTQYF. The rearrangement links TRBV7-9 to TRBJ2-3; the D gene is possibly TRBD2 (5 bases). Germline V lookup: CDR1 SEHNR, CDR2 FQNEAQ (reference sequence). Trimming took off 4 bases at V and 2 bases at J, with 7 bases between the two ends. The CDR3 runs to 13 residues.

This chain links TRBV5-6 with TRBJ2-1; possible D gene TRBD2, 5 bases. The CDR3 length is 17 residues. Germline assignment: CDR1 SGHDT and CDR2 YYEEEE. V dropped 1 base and J dropped 0 bases, with 14 bases sitting between them. CDR3 protein: CASSLYRGLSSYNEQFF. The CDR3 DNA sequence: TGTGCCAGCAGCTTGTATCGGGGTTTAAGCTCCTACAATGAGCAGTTCTTC.

The chain carries TRBV3-1 (or the pseudogene TRBV3-2) and TRBJ1-5; D gene uncertain. Trimming shortened V by 0 bases and J by 9 bases, and 9 bases separated the two germline ends. The V gene's germline CDR1 is LGHDT and CDR2 YNNKEL (reference sequence). The CDR3 spans 13 residues. DNA of the CDR3: TGTGCCAGCAGCCAAGATTTTTCTGGGCCCCAGCATTTT. This codes for CASSQDFSGPQHF.

In nucleotides, the CDR3 is TGTGCCAGCAGCAAAAGGGGGATAGAGACAGCTGGCGAAAAACTGTTTTTT. Protein: CASSKRGIETAGEKLFF. The chain uses TRBV21-1 and TRBJ1-4; TRBD1, as called in the table, went unchecked against the DNA. TRBV21-1 is recorded as a pseudogene. This CDR3 comprises 17 residues.